The present entry profiles one T cell receptor (beta chain) with its context. What it binds is unknown. The identical CDR3 is also encoded by other nucleotide sequences in the sample. The PCR was carried out with 60 Vbeta primers and 13 Jbeta primers. Generated by immunoSEQ multiplex PCR, the TCRdb table keeps only in-frame clones and is missing some. The data hold 90,000 to 110,000 clones, with over 70% observed a single time. The sample is drawn from a study of cytomegalovirus exposure and HLA in healthy donors. Notes on the study in general: Rarity held for most TCR sequences, but there were some public TCRs that occurred in many donors.

V was cut by 3 bases and J by 1 base, with 6 bases left in between. The germline CDR1 and CDR2 sequences are LNHDA and SQIVND (reference sequence). The CDR3 has 13 residues. Sequencing was performed on PBMCs. This sequence was found in a woman between 35 and 50 years old in good health and CMV-seropositive. The rearrangement joins TRBV19 to TRBJ1-1, with D uncertain. As DNA, the CDR3 is TGTGCCAGTAGTATTGGTAGGAACACTGAAGCTTTCTTT. This encodes CASSIGRNTEAFF.